This T cell receptor (beta chain) was documented in a study of beta chain features in type 1 diabetes. The study, taken as a whole, reports: Compared to healthy donors, patients appeared to have naive, central memory and Treg TCRB repertoires that were more alike. Shorter TCRB CDR3s, moderately but significantly so, marked every one of the four CD4+ subsets in Type 1 diabetes patients. In cDNA sequencing, cells with high TCR expression could be over-represented.

Based on CD45RO/CCR7/CD25/CD127/CD95/CD27, CD4+ regulatory, stem cell-like memory, naive and central memory cells were sorted. This clone was observed a handful of times. What it binds is unknown. The CDR3 length is 15 residues. The V end lost 1 base, the J end lost 3 bases, and 12 bases lay between the germline ends. Germline-derived CDR1 and CDR2 are MGHRA and YSYEKL. Reverse transcription of all isolated RNA meant that expressed TCRB transcripts were sequenced. The repertoire was sequenced with immunoSEQ multiplex PCR; TCRdb's copy has only in-frame clones and lacks some. Counted here are more than 250,000 clones, over 14% occurring once; the ten biggest clones make up approximately 0.015%.

The receptor's source is a man aged 18 to 30 with type 1 diabetes. The sequenced sample was naive CD4+ T cells from blood. The chain carries TRBV4-1 and TRBJ1-2; unclear D gene. This CDR3 reads CASSQVAGQHYGYTF. The CDR3 coding sequence is TGCGCCAGCAGCCAAGTTGCGGGCCAGCACTATGGCTACACCTTC.